This entry concerns a single T cell receptor beta chain. TCRdb keeps only in-frame clones here, not all; method: immunoSEQ multiplex PCR. The table includes under 350,000 clones, around 87% detected once. The CDR3 contains 16 residues. Looked up from germline, CDR1 is SGHRS and CDR2 is YFSETQ. V was clipped by 2 bases and J by 2 bases, with 15 bases between them. This record comes from a study of shared clonotypes between healthy human individuals. Source material: memory CD8+ T cells sorted from blood. The subset is: CD45RO+ cells pooled with CCR7-negative TemRA cells. The chain recombines TRBV5-1 with TRBJ2-3; D is unresolved. This receptor was identified in a man aged 18 to 30 in good health. CDR3 sequence reads: CASSFFGPSITDTQYF. DNA of the CDR3: TGCGCCAGCAGCTTTTTCGGGCCCTCAATCACAGATACGCAGTATTTT.